What follows are 16 T cell receptor beta chains derived from one specimen sequenced in a study of OX40 agonist ivuxolimab in advanced cancers. Sequencing was performed with immunoSEQ multiplex PCR; in TCRdb, only in-frame clones are kept and a portion is missing. The sample lists more than 45,000 clones; roughly 84% were seen once. The specimen comprised CD4+ or CD8+ T cells sorted from blood, sampled in a trial of the OX40 agonist ivuxolimab. The origin of the receptors is an adult with an advanced solid tumor such as melanoma, head and neck, liver or kidney cancer.

The rearrangement uses TRBV10-3 and TRBJ1-3; D might be TRBD1 (5 bases). Trimming stripped 5 bases from V and 4 bases from J, with 12 bases between. CDR1 ENHRY and CDR2 SYGVKD come from the germline V gene. This CDR3 spans 14 amino acids. Here the CDR3 reads CAISPGARGNTIYF. For the CDR3, the DNA is TGTGCCATCAGTCCCGGGGCCAGGGGAAACACCATATATTTT.

The CDR3: CASSVAGAGSYSGNTIYF. The DNA for the CDR3 is TGTGCCAGCAGCGTAGCTGGGGCCGGATCGTACTCTGGAAACACCATATATTTT. This sequence joins TRBV9 and TRBJ1-3; D perhaps matches TRBD1 (5 bases). This CDR3 comprises 18 residues. In germline, CDR1 is SGDLS, CDR2 YYNGEE. V lost 0 bases to trimming and J lost 0 bases, with 16 bases between them.

This chain uses TRBV7-6 with TRBJ2-1; 7 bases match TRBD1. The J segment lost 4 bases and the V segment lost 5 bases, leaving 8 bases of the junction unmatched. There are 15 residues in the CDR3. The germline CDR1 and CDR2 sequences are SGHVS and FNYEAQ. CDR3 coding DNA: TGTGCCAGCAGCACCCAACAGGGGCCGTACAATGAGCAGTTCTTC. This sequence encodes CASSTQQGPYNEQFF.

V usage is TRBV15 and J usage is TRBJ2-3; the match to TRBD2 covers 16 bases. V was clipped by 0 bases and J by 2 bases; unmatched bases: 8. Germline V gene sequence: CDR1 LNHNV, CDR2 YYDKDF (reference sequence). This CDR3 is built from 20 residues. CDR3 protein: CATSRDPGLAGGPITDTQYF. For the CDR3, the DNA is TGTGCCACCAGCAGAGATCCGGGACTAGCGGGAGGGCCTATCACAGATACGCAGTATTTT.

The chain couples TRBV5-5 to TRBJ2-3; D gene ambiguous. The CDR3 has 13 residues. Germline lookup yields CDR1 SGHKS and CDR2 YYEKEE (reference sequence). The germline V and J ends were trimmed by 0 bases and 2 bases, with 4 bases remaining between them. CDR3: CASSLGSTDTQYF. As DNA, the CDR3 is TGTGCCAGCAGCTTGGGGTCCACAGATACGCAGTATTTT.

CDR3 in amino acids: CASSEGLAEETQYF. For the CDR3, the DNA is TGTGCCAGCAGCGAGGGACTAGCGGAAGAGACCCAGTACTTC. The genes are TRBV9 and TRBJ2-5, with 11 bases aligning to TRBD2. The CDR3 runs to 14 residues. With V trimmed by 3 bases and J by 3 bases, 1 base remained unmatched. Germline CDR1 is SGDLS and CDR2 is YYNGEE.

As to this clone: The same CDR3 arises from other DNA sequences in this sample as well. The CDR3 coding sequence is TGTGCCAGCTCACCAAGCACAGATACGCAGTATTTT. It is translated as CASSPSTDTQYF. The V and J genes are TRBV18 and TRBJ2-3; D uncertain. The V end lost 2 bases, the J end lost 0 bases, and 0 bases lay between the germline ends. The germline gives CDR1 KGHSH, CDR2 LQKENI. The CDR3 length is 12 residues.

The sample holds one count of this clone. The chain carries TRBV19 and TRBJ2-1; D is perhaps TRBD1 or TRBD2 (5 bases each). The CDR3 has 19 residues. Germline values: CDR1 LNHDA, CDR2 SQIVND (reference sequence). V lost 5 bases to trimming and J lost 3 bases, with 26 bases between them. The CDR3 DNA follows: TGTGCCAGTAGTCCCCCCCCTGGGAGTATCGGGACGTACTACAATGAGCAGTTCTTC. Amino acids: CASSPPPGSIGTYYNEQFF.

The V call is TRBV19, the J call TRBJ2-6; D might be TRBD1 (5 bases). Germline CDR1 is LNHDA and CDR2 is SQIVND (reference sequence). Between the trimmed V and J ends, which lost 3 bases and 0 bases, there was a span of 15 bases. The CDR3 spans 18 residues. CDR3 in amino acids: CASSIRVVGFSGANVLTF. The CDR3 DNA sequence: TGTGCCAGTAGTATCAGGGTCGTGGGGTTCTCTGGGGCCAACGTCCTGACTTTC.

The V call is TRBV6-6, the J call TRBJ1-1, with D possibly being TRBD1 (6 bases). Germline CDR1 and CDR2: MNHNY and SVGAGI (reference sequence). This CDR3 has 15 amino acids. With 0 bases removed from V and 6 bases from J, the gap between germline ends came to 14 bases. The CDR3 spells CASSYSRGGAAEAFF. CDR3 DNA: TGTGCCAGCAGTTACTCGAGGGGGGGCGCGGCTGAAGCTTTCTTT.

The rearrangement uses TRBV28 and TRBJ1-2; tentatively, D is TRBD1 (5 bases). This CDR3 has 15 amino acids. Germline V gives CDR1 MDHEN, CDR2 SYDVKM. V was trimmed by 4 bases and J by 9 bases, leaving 21 bases between them. The CDR3 loop is CASSSPGLAAWSYTF. The CDR3 nucleotides are TGTGCCAGCAGTTCTCCAGGGCTGGCTGCGTGGAGCTACACCTTC.

The chain couples TRBV5-1 to TRBJ1-2; no clear D gene. This CDR3 is built from 15 residues. Between the trimmed V and J ends, which lost 4 bases and 5 bases, there was a span of 18 bases. CDR1 is SGHRS and CDR2 is YFSETQ in the germline V gene. The CDR3 protein is CASSRPYRGGYGYTF. Written as DNA, the CDR3 is TGCGCCAGCAGCCGGCCTTATCGAGGTGGGTATGGCTACACCTTC. The entire variable domain, with the rest obtained from reference TRBV5-1 and TRBJ1-2, is as follows: KAGVTQTPRYLIKTRGQQVTLSCSPISGHRSVSWYQQTPGQGLQFLFEYFSETQRNKGNFPGRFSGRQFSNSRSEMNVSTLELGDSALYLCASSRPYRGGYGYTFGSGTRLTVV.

The chain has TRBV4-1 and TRBJ1-5; maybe TRBD1 (5 bases). CDR3 length: 15 residues. Germline assignment: CDR1 MGHRA and CDR2 YSYEKL. V shed 0 bases and J shed 7 bases, with 13 bases lying between them. In DNA form, the CDR3 reads TGCGCCAGCAGCCAAGATGACGGGGGGGTCCAGCCCCAGCATTTT. This encodes CASSQDDGGVQPQHF.

This rearrangement joins TRBV5-1 to TRBJ2-2, with D perhaps matching TRBD2 (5 bases). The CDR3 covers 16 residues. V was pared by 0 bases and J by 0 bases, with 9 bases between. Germline loops: CDR1 SGHRS, CDR2 YFSETQ. The CDR3 region has the DNA TGCGCCAGCAGCTTGGAAGTTAGCGCGAACACCGGGGAGCTGTTTTTT. Protein: CASSLEVSANTGELFF.

V is TRBV29-1 and J is TRBJ1-1; D is perhaps TRBD1 (6 bases). Germline V gives CDR1 SQVTM, CDR2 ANQGSEA. The CDR3 covers 12 residues. Trimming took off 8 bases at V and 1 base at J, with 11 bases between the two ends. The CDR3 nucleotides are TGCAGCTCGTGGACAGCGAACACTGAAGCTTTCTTT. It codes for CSSWTANTEAFF.

The gene calls are TRBV15 and TRBJ1-5; 7 bases are shared with TRBD1. V lost 4 bases, J lost 3 bases, and 6 bases stayed unmatched. The CDR3 length is 15 residues. CDR1 LNHNV and CDR2 YYDKDF come from the germline V gene (reference sequence). For the CDR3, the DNA is TGTGCCACCAGCATTTTAGGACAGGTCAATCAGCCCCAGCATTTT. Translation: CATSILGQVNQPQHF.